This TCR beta chain was profiled in a study of molecular identifiers for immune sequencing clone quantification. Study-level findings and limits: Under 1% of molecules in naive cells, but over 98% of effector molecules, belonged to clones above 20 RNA copies. Barcode-sharing identical TCR molecules could underestimate highly expanded clone sizes.

Comments on this clonotype: The antigen is not known. One junction end does not reproduce the germline sequence, and a read error may be involved.

From the PCR reads, TCRdb called clonotypes with MiXCR, one entry per CDR3 protein. The sample consists of around 460,000 distinct CDR3 sequences, under 30% of them appearing once. This CDR3 is 16 amino acids long. Germline-derived CDR1 and CDR2 are SGDLS and YYNGEE. Naive CD8 libraries were made from about 20,000 to 1,000,000 sorted cells, and they used 10%, 30% or 50% RNA. For naive CD8 T cells, sorting used the CD8+CD4-CCR7+CD45RA+ phenotype. The specimen was naive CD8+ T cells from blood, with Jurkat cell RNA spiked in. The sample's subset: FACS-sorted CD8+CD4-CCR7+CD45RA+ naive T cells. The rearrangement joins TRBV9 to TRBJ1-4, with D hard to call. This clonotype originated in a human donor in good health. Some libraries in this study had Jurkat cell RNA spiked in. CDR3 amino acids: CAGSVGGSGPNEKLFF. The CDR3 DNA is TGTGCCGGCAGCGTAGGAGGTTCCGGACCTAATGAAAAACTGTTTTTT.